This T cell receptor beta chain stems from a study of T cell changes during pregnancy in multiple sclerosis. The germline CDR1 and CDR2 sequences are MDHEN and SYDVKM. The CDR3 extends over 17 amino acids. V lost 5 bases, J lost 5 bases, and 11 bases stayed unmatched. Assay: immunoSEQ multiplex PCR; the TCRdb copy retains only in-frame clones and omits some. The sample yields 44,000 or so clones, approximately 90% seen once. Sequenced material: CD8+ T cells from peripheral blood mononuclear cells, taken after pregnancy. The V and J genes are TRBV28 and TRBJ2-7; 14 bases align to TRBD2. The receptor comes from a female donor in good health, enrolled as a control in a pregnancy study. The CDR3 nucleotides read TGTGCCAGCAGTCCCCGACTAGCGGGGGGGCCTAACAACGAGCAGTACTTC. It specifies CASSPRLAGGPNNEQYF.